The 6 T cell receptor beta chains listed next were all sequenced from one sample in a study of cytomegalovirus exposure and HLA in healthy donors (dated by TCRdb to 2017 to 2019). Library generation was performed with the immunoSEQ multiplex PCR assay. The multiplex PCR relied on a mix of 60 forward primers for TCR Vbeta segments and 13 reverse primers for TCR Jbeta segments. TCRdb stores this immuneACCESS table with in-frame sequences only. Part of the clones is absent; in the studies checked, under half of the shortfall reflects unresolved V genes, and no reason is known for the rest. This sample holds nearly 300,000 clones; 80% to 90% were observed only once. The ten largest clones capture roughly 4% of the sample. The sequencing input was PBMCs. The source of these receptors is a man between 35 and 55 years old in good health and CMV-seropositive.

The V and J genes are TRBV6-5 and TRBJ1-1; D might be TRBD1 (6 bases). Trimming took 0 bases from V and 0 from J, leaving 8 bases between them. CDR3 length: 15 residues. Germline-derived CDR1 and CDR2 are MNHEY and SVGAGI. The DNA for the CDR3 is TGTGCCAGCAGTTACTCAACAGGGCTGAACACTGAAGCTTTCTTT. Protein product: CASSYSTGLNTEAFF.

The CDR3 nucleotides read TGTGCCAGCAGTTTCGGGACCCTTGTAGGGGGAGCTTTCTTT. This codes for CASSFGTLVGGAFF. The chain joins TRBV2 to TRBJ1-1, with TRBD1 as a possible D gene (6 bases). With 5 bases removed from V and 10 bases from J, the gap between germline ends came to 20 bases. Germline V gives CDR1 SNHLY, CDR2 FYNNEI. The CDR3 consists of 14 residues. The full variable domain, in which reference TRBV2 and TRBJ1-1 provide the parts outside the CDR3, is EPEVTQTPSHQVTQMGQEVILRCVPISNHLYFYWYRQILGQKVEFLVSFYNNEISEKSEIFDDQFSVERPDGSNFTLKIRSTKLEDSAMYFCASSFGTLVGGAFFGQGTRLTVV.

The CDR3 region has the DNA TGCGCCAGCAGCCAGGAAGTTTGGAGTAGCGGGAGTGGTTTCGATGAGCAGTTCTTC. Encoded protein: CASSQEVWSSGSGFDEQFF. This chain connects TRBV4-3 to TRBJ2-1; 9 bases align to TRBD2. The CDR3 is made up of 19 amino acids. V lost 3 bases and J lost 8; bases outside the gene matches: 20. Germline CDR1 is LGHNA and CDR2 is YSLEER.

This rearrangement joins TRBV10-3 to TRBJ2-5, with TRBD2 identical over 13 bases. V was pared by 8 bases and J by 5 bases, with 2 bases of the junction left unmatched. The germline V gene encodes CDR1 ENHRY and CDR2 SYGVKD. There are 13 residues in the CDR3. The chain's CDR3 is CAIGLAGEETQYF. The DNA for the CDR3 is TGTGCCATCGGACTAGCGGGAGAGGAGACCCAGTACTTC.

The V and J genes are TRBV28 and TRBJ1-4; 7 bases are shared with TRBD1. J gave up 7 bases and V 8 bases, and 10 bases lay outside the gene matches. The V gene's germline CDR1 is MDHEN and CDR2 SYDVKM. This CDR3 spans 14 amino acids. CDR3 residues: CASGSTTGREKLFF. The CDR3 bases are TGTGCCAGCGGCTCAACGACAGGGCGTGAAAAACTGTTTTTT.

This chain uses TRBV5-1 with TRBJ2-2; 11 nucleotides align to TRBD2. J lost 4 bases, V lost 2 bases, and 4 bases had no gene match. Germline CDR1 is SGHRS and CDR2 is YFSETQ. There are 16 residues in the CDR3. This chain's CDR3 is CASSFISGRATGELFF. CDR3 coding DNA: TGCGCCAGCAGCTTTATTAGCGGGAGGGCCACCGGGGAGCTGTTTTTT.